The 25 T cell receptor beta chains below were found in one sample sequenced in a study of identical twins. TCRdb fed the 5' RACE reads into MiXCR, producing one record per CDR3 protein. The sample has 400,000 to 500,000 distinct CDR3 sequences, approximately 18% seen once. The sequenced material came from naive T cells sorted from blood. The receptor source for this set is a man aged 45 to 65 in good health.

The CDR3, as DNA: TGTGCCAGCAGCTTAAGGGGCCGCGGGGACTATGGCTACACCTTC. Encoded protein: CASSLRGRGDYGYTF. V usage is TRBV7-2 and J usage is TRBJ1-2; possible D gene TRBD1, 5 bases. The CDR3 covers 15 residues. Deletions cut 2 bases from V and 3 bases from J, with 13 bases between. CDR1 is SGHTA and CDR2 is FQGNSA in the germline V gene.

Ten or more counts support this clonotype. CDR3 region: CASSNSGSIDEQYF. The DNA for the CDR3 is TGTGCCAGCAGTAATAGCGGGAGTATCGACGAGCAGTACTTC. V gene TRBV12-3 or TRBV12-4 combines with J gene TRBJ2-7; 9 bases are shared with TRBD2. CDR3 length: 14 amino acids. Germline trimming cut 5 bases from V and 5 bases from J; bases unmatched to any gene: 7.

This rearrangement joins TRBV29-1 to TRBJ2-1; 7 nucleotides agree with TRBD1. CDR1 is SQVTM and CDR2 is ANQGSEA in the germline V gene. Trimming removed 4 bases from V and 7 bases from J; junction bases left unmatched: 7. The CDR3 sequence is 13 residues long. The CDR3 sequence: CSVGGTGENEQFF. The CDR3 region has the DNA TGCAGCGTTGGGGGAACAGGGGAGAATGAGCAGTTCTTC.

The V and J genes are TRBV5-1 and TRBJ2-7; weak D call: TRBD2 (5 bases). Per the germline V gene, CDR1 is SGHRS and CDR2 is YFSETQ. The V end was cut by 1 base, the J end by 0 bases, with 8 bases between. This CDR3 has 14 amino acids. The CDR3 nucleotides are TGCGCCAGCAGCTTGTTAGCGTCCTCCTACGAGCAGTACTTC. Its translation is CASSLLASSYEQYF.

V usage is TRBV29-1 and J usage is TRBJ2-3; D unclear. V was clipped by 3 bases and J by 6 bases, with 10 bases between them. The CDR3 covers 12 residues. CDR1 and CDR2 from the germline V gene are SQVTM and ANQGSEA. CDR3 in amino acids: CSVDGSRDTQYF. As DNA, the CDR3 is TGCAGCGTTGATGGTAGCAGGGATACGCAGTATTTT.

This chain uses TRBV7-2 with TRBJ2-7; TRBD1 matches 8 bases. This CDR3 region has 12 residues. V was pared by 4 bases and J by 6 bases, with 2 bases of the junction left unmatched. Germline-derived CDR1 and CDR2 are SGHTA and FQGNSA. CDR3 coding DNA: TGTGCCAGCAGCTGGACAGGGAGCGAGCAGTACTTC. Its translation: CASSWTGSEQYF.

This clonotype came up many times. This chain joins TRBV6-6 and TRBJ1-1, with a weak D call TRBD1 (5 bases). The CDR3 sequence is 11 residues long. Germline V gene sequence: CDR1 MNHNY, CDR2 SVGAGI (reference sequence). V shed 10 bases and J shed 8 bases, with 14 bases lying between them. The CDR3 here is CATVGNREAFF. The CDR3 region has the DNA TGTGCCACCGTGGGTAACAGGGAAGCTTTCTTT.

This clonotype was seen many times. In DNA form, the CDR3 reads TGTGCCAGCAGTGTTGGGACAGGTCCCTACGAGCAGTACTTC. This gives the protein CASSVGTGPYEQYF. The chain recombines TRBV2 with TRBJ2-7; 8 positions agree with TRBD1. Losses at the gene ends were 4 bases for V and 2 bases for J; bases not matched to a gene: 4. Germline loops: CDR1 SNHLY, CDR2 FYNNEI. This CDR3 has 14 amino acids.

This clonotype was found many times. The chain has TRBV11-2 and TRBJ2-1, with D maybe TRBD2 (7 bases). Trimming took off 1 base at V and 13 bases at J, with 14 bases between the two ends. Germline assignment: CDR1 SGHAT and CDR2 FQNNGV. The length of the CDR3 is 13 residues. For the CDR3, the DNA is TGTGCCAGCAGCTTAGCGACTAGGGGGGGCCAGTTCTTC. This encodes CASSLATRGGQFF.

In this sample, this clonotype turned up a few times. The chain carries TRBV7-2 and TRBJ2-7; 10 nucleotides match TRBD2. This CDR3 contains 12 residues. The V gene end was trimmed by 6 bases and the J gene end by 10 bases; junction bases not matched to a gene: 6. Germline-derived CDR1 and CDR2 are SGHTA and FQGNSA. In nucleotides, the CDR3 is TGTGCCAGCAGTTACCTAGCGGGAGTTCAGTACTTC. Translated, it gives CASSYLAGVQYF.

This clonotype occurred many times. This chain links TRBV10-1 with TRBJ2-7, with TRBD1 matching 8 bases. The CDR3 has 13 residues. J lost 7 bases, V lost 7 bases, and 9 bases had no gene match. Germline V gene sequence: CDR1 WNHNN, CDR2 SYGVQD (reference sequence). The CDR3 nucleotides read TGCGCCAGCACCCTCCGGACAGGGCCTGAGCAGTACTTC. Amino acid sequence: CASTLRTGPEQYF.

This clonotype came up a few times. V is TRBV7-9 and J is TRBJ2-7, with D tentatively TRBD1 or TRBD2 (5 bases each). Trimming cost V 5 bases and J 6 bases, with 11 bases left between them. CDR1 is SEHNR, CDR2 FQNEAQ, per germline (reference sequence). CDR3 size: 12 residues. CDR3 loop: CASSPGDGEQYF. DNA for the CDR3: TGTGCCAGCAGCCCCGGGGACGGCGAGCAGTACTTC.

This clonotype has just a few counts. The V call is TRBV20-1, the J call TRBJ2-7, with 8 bases matching TRBD1. The ends lost 0 bases at V and 5 bases at J; junction bases unmatched: 9. Germline V gene sequence: CDR1 DFQATT, CDR2 SNEGSKA (reference sequence). The CDR3 extends over 15 amino acids. The CDR3 region has the DNA TGCAGTGCTAGAGATAGGCAGGGGGCTTCCGACGAGCAGTACTTC. Translating gives CSARDRQGASDEQYF.

The J gene is TRBJ1-3, the V gene TRBV12-3 or TRBV12-4; D possibly corresponds to TRBD1 (5 bases). V was shortened by 2 bases and J by 1 base, with 12 bases between the two germline ends. This CDR3 comprises 16 residues. The CDR3 region has the DNA TGTGCCAGCAGTTTAATTCGGGGGTTGTCTGGAAACACCATATATTTT. Its translation: CASSLIRGLSGNTIYF.

Many counts were recorded for this clonotype. The chain joins TRBV27 to TRBJ1-1; TRBD1 is a possible D gene (5 bases). Per the germline V gene, CDR1 is MNHEY and CDR2 is SMNVEV (reference sequence). Trimming took off 1 base at V and 2 bases at J, with 8 bases between the two ends. The length of the CDR3 is 14 residues. DNA of the CDR3: TGTGCCAGCAGTTTATTGACAGCAAACACTGAAGCTTTCTTT. Its translation: CASSLLTANTEAFF.

This clonotype was found a few times. The chain joins TRBV28 to TRBJ1-6, with D hard to call. CDR1 and CDR2 (germline): MDHEN, SYDVKM. CDR3 length: 16 residues. V lost 5 bases to trimming and J lost 10 bases, with 21 bases between them. The CDR3 DNA sequence: TGTGCCAGCAGTCCGAGTCGACGGAGTCGGGCCTCACCCCTCCACTTT. Encoded protein: CASSPSRRSRASPLHF.

Many counts were recorded for this clonotype. The rearrangement uses TRBV29-1 and TRBJ2-7; D is unresolved. Trimming took 3 bases from V and 5 from J, leaving 8 bases between them. Germline CDR1 reads SQVTM; CDR2 reads ANQGSEA. The CDR3 consists of 11 residues. Here the CDR3 reads CSVDLFDEQYF. The CDR3 DNA reads as TGCAGCGTTGATCTATTTGACGAGCAGTACTTC.

This clonotype was counted ten times or more. CDR3 DNA sequence: TGCAGTGCTTTTTCCTCGGGACAGGGGGGCGACGAGCAGTACTTC. Amino acids: CSAFSSGQGGDEQYF. This rearrangement joins TRBV20-1 to TRBJ2-7; 11 bases align to TRBD1. The CDR3 length is 15 residues. V trimming: 5 bases; J trimming: 5 bases; junction bases outside the gene matches: 11. Germline V gives CDR1 DFQATT, CDR2 SNEGSKA (reference sequence).

This clonotype occurred a few times. This chain joins TRBV5-1 and TRBJ2-3; unclear D gene. Germline CDR1 reads SGHRS; CDR2 reads YFSETQ. Trimming shortened V by 4 bases and J by 4 bases, and 16 bases separated the two germline ends. The CDR3 is 15 amino acids. CDR3 coding DNA: TGCGCCAGCAGCGTTGAGGTCGGTTGGGCAGATACGCAGTATTTT. This sequence encodes CASSVEVGWADTQYF.

This clonotype was seen ten or more times. The rearrangement joins TRBV7-6 to TRBJ2-7; no firm D call. This CDR3 has 14 amino acids. The germline CDR1 and CDR2 sequences are SGHVS and FNYEAQ. V lost 4 bases and J 3 bases, leaving 13 bases between the germline ends. This CDR3 reads CASSSARRNYEQYF. The CDR3, as DNA: TGTGCCAGCAGCTCCGCCCGACGGAACTACGAGCAGTACTTC. The variable domain in full, completed from reference TRBV7-6 and TRBJ2-7, reads GAGVSQSPRYKVTKRGQDVALRCDPISGHVSLYWYRQALGQGPEFLTYFNYEAQQDKSGLPNDRFSAERPEGSISTLTIQRTEQRDSAMYRCASSSARRNYEQYFGPGTRLTVT.

This chain uses TRBV28 with TRBJ2-7, with 8 bases aligning to TRBD2. The CDR3 extends over 14 amino acids. The V gene's germline CDR1 is MDHEN and CDR2 SYDVKM. J lost 3 bases, V lost 6 bases, and 7 bases had no gene match. The CDR3 is CASRSSGSYYEQYF. The CDR3 nucleotides read TGTGCCAGCAGGTCGAGCGGGAGTTACTACGAGCAGTACTTC.

This clonotype was observed at least ten times. This chain joins TRBV4-1 and TRBJ1-4; D perhaps matches TRBD1 (6 bases). Trimming cost V 1 base and J 4 bases, with 10 bases left between them. CDR1 MGHRA and CDR2 YSYEKL come from the germline V gene. The CDR3 spans 15 residues. The CDR3: CASSQVDRLNEKLFF. The CDR3 DNA follows: TGCGCCAGCAGCCAAGTGGACAGACTTAATGAAAAACTGTTTTTT.

The chain carries TRBV7-2 and TRBJ1-6; 8 nucleotides match TRBD1. Germline lookup yields CDR1 SGHTA and CDR2 FQGNSA. The CDR3 loop spans 15 amino acids. V was pared by 4 bases and J by 8 bases, with 7 bases of the junction left unmatched. In DNA form, the CDR3 reads TGTGCCAGCAGCTCGACGACAGGGGTTGATTCACCCCTCCACTTT. Encoded protein: CASSSTTGVDSPLHF.

The rearrangement links TRBV7-2 to TRBJ1-2; D might be TRBD1 (5 bases). Germline lookup yields CDR1 SGHTA and CDR2 FQGNSA. The germline V and J ends were trimmed by 1 base and 3 bases, with 12 bases remaining between them. The CDR3 extends over 15 amino acids. CDR3 coding DNA: TGTGCCAGCAGCTTAGAGGGGACGGTATACTATGGCTACACCTTC. Protein: CASSLEGTVYYGYTF. The whole variable domain, filled in from reference TRBV7-2 and TRBJ1-2, reads GAGVSQSPSNKVTEKGKDVELRCDPISGHTALYWYRQSLGQGLEFLIYFQGNSAPDKSGLPSDRFSAERTGGSVSTLTIQRTQQEDSAVYLCASSLEGTVYYGYTFGSGTRLTVV.

The rearrangement uses TRBV12-3 or TRBV12-4 and TRBJ1-1; 8 bases align to TRBD1. The CDR3 length is 16 residues. Unmatched junction bases numbered 6, after V lost 3 bases and J lost 0 bases. The CDR3 bases are TGTGCCAGCAGTTTTAGAGCAGGGGGCTTGAACACTGAAGCTTTCTTT. Protein: CASSFRAGGLNTEAFF.